A selection of T cell receptor beta chains follows, all from one sample in a study of immune heterogeneity within non-small cell lung tumors. TCRdb reprocessed the multiplex PCR reads with MiXCR, giving one entry per CDR3 protein. The data contain approximately 4,600 distinct CDR3 sequences, 36% of them seen just once; the ten biggest clones take up 25% to 35%. The sequencing sample was made of lung tumor tissue. The receptor source for this set is a woman between 45 and 60 years old with non-small cell lung cancer. The CDR3 runs from the conserved cysteine through the conserved F or W. The D gene is left open where the match is weak. Clone size, where shown, is once, few, many, or a class for clones that have expanded.

v_gene: TRBV28
j_gene: TRBJ1-2
abundance: medium-sized
d_gene: TRBD1
CDR3nt: TGTGCCAGCAGTTTAGGGACAGGGCGTGGGGGCTACACCTTC
CDR3aa: CASSLGTGRGGYTF

v_gene: TRBV7-8
j_gene: TRBJ2-1
abundance: medium-sized
d_gene: TRBD2
CDR3nt: TGTGCCAGCACCCCCCGAACCGGGACTAGGGTCTATGAGCAGTTCTTC
CDR3aa: CASTPRTGTRVYEQFF

v_gene: TRBV10-3
j_gene: TRBJ2-1
abundance: once
d_gene: NA
CDR3nt: TGTGCCATCAGGGGTGGTATAGCCTACAATGAGCAGTTCTTC
CDR3aa: CAIRGGIAYNEQFF

v_gene: TRBV30
j_gene: TRBJ2-5
abundance: medium-sized
d_gene: TRBD1
CDR3nt: TGTGCCTGGAGTTCATTGGGGACAGGGCGAGAGACCCAGTACTTC
CDR3aa: CAWSSLGTGRETQYF

v_gene: TRBV30
j_gene: TRBJ1-1
abundance: medium-sized
d_gene: TRBD1
CDR3nt: TGTGCCTGTTCAACCGGGACAGGGCCTGCGGGGGCTTTCTTT
CDR3aa: CACSTGTGPAGAFF

v_gene: TRBV20-1
j_gene: TRBJ2-3
abundance: many
d_gene: TRBD1
CDR3nt: TGCAGTGCTAGAGCCCTAACAGGGGGCGCGAGGGCAGATACGCAGTATTTT
CDR3aa: CSARALTGGARADTQYF

v_gene: TRBV27
j_gene: TRBJ2-3
abundance: NA
d_gene: TRBD1
CDR3nt: TGTGCCAGCAGTCCGGGACAGGTCCCCGGGGATACGCAGTATTTT
CDR3aa: CASSPGQVPGDTQYF

v_gene: TRBV4-1
j_gene: TRBJ1-2
abundance: NA
d_gene: TRBD1
CDR3nt: TGCGCCAGCAGCCAGGTACCGGAAGGACAGGGCTATGGCTACACCTTC
CDR3aa: CASSQVPEGQGYGYTF

v_gene: TRBV20-1
j_gene: TRBJ2-2
abundance: medium-sized
d_gene: NA
CDR3nt: TGCAGTGCGAGGAATGCCCCCGGCGGGGAGCTGTTTTTT
CDR3aa: CSARNAPGGELFF

v_gene: TRBV10-1
j_gene: TRBJ2-7
abundance: medium-sized
d_gene: NA
CDR3nt: TGCGCCAGCAGTACCAGGGAGATCCTCTACGAGCAGTACTTC
CDR3aa: CASSTREILYEQYF

v_gene: TRBV19
j_gene: TRBJ2-7
abundance: NA
d_gene: TRBD1
CDR3nt: TGTGCCAGTTCCCGGGACAGGGTCTACGAGCAGTACTTC
CDR3aa: CASSRDRVYEQYF

v_gene: TRBV6-1
j_gene: TRBJ1-4
abundance: NA
d_gene: TRBD1
CDR3nt: TGTGCCAGCAGTGAAGGGACAGGGGGTAATGAAAAACTGTTTTTT
CDR3aa: CASSEGTGGNEKLFF

v_gene: TRBV6-1
j_gene: TRBJ2-3
abundance: few
d_gene: NA
CDR3nt: TGTTCCAGCAGTGAAGCGCGGAGTTCCACAGATACGCAGTATTTT
CDR3aa: CSSSEARSSTDTQYF

v_gene: TRBV20-1
j_gene: TRBJ2-2
abundance: NA
d_gene: TRBD2
CDR3nt: TGCAGTGCTAGGAGTATGAGCGGGAGCTTTAACACCGGGGAGCTGTTTTTT
CDR3aa: CSARSMSGSFNTGELFF

v_gene: TRBV20-1
j_gene: TRBJ1-1
abundance: NA
d_gene: NA
CDR3nt: TGCAGTGCTACCCCAGAGGAGAGCGCTGAAGCTTTCTTT
CDR3aa: CSATPEESAEAFF

v_gene: TRBV6-1
j_gene: TRBJ1-1
abundance: many
d_gene: NA
CDR3nt: TGTGCCAGCAGGCCGATAAGGGTGTTGAACACTGAAGCTTTCTTT
CDR3aa: CASRPIRVLNTEAFF

v_gene: TRBV7-3
j_gene: TRBJ2-7
abundance: medium-sized
d_gene: TRBD2
CDR3nt: TGTGCCAGCAGCTTAACAACGGGGGGGGCCGACGAGCAGTACTTC
CDR3aa: CASSLTTGGADEQYF

v_gene: TRBV10-3
j_gene: TRBJ2-5
abundance: many
d_gene: NA
CDR3nt: TGTGCCATCAGGGGGGCGGTTGGAGAGACCCAGTACTTC
CDR3aa: CAIRGAVGETQYF

v_gene: TRBV3-1
j_gene: TRBJ1-2
abundance: NA
d_gene: NA
CDR3nt: TGTGCCAGCAGACTCGGCGAGGGTCCCTATGGCTACACCTTC
CDR3aa: CASRLGEGPYGYTF

v_gene: TRBV2
j_gene: TRBJ2-1
abundance: medium-sized
d_gene: NA
CDR3nt: TGTGCCAGCAGTGGGGGTCAGGATGAGCAGTTCTTC
CDR3aa: CASSGGQDEQFF

v_gene: TRBV11-3
j_gene: TRBJ2-3
abundance: NA
d_gene: NA
CDR3nt: TGTGCCAGCAGCTTTTCCCCAATTAGCACAGATACGCAGTATTTT
CDR3aa: CASSFSPISTDTQYF

v_gene: TRBV11-1
j_gene: TRBJ1-1
abundance: NA
d_gene: TRBD1
CDR3nt: TGTGCCAGCAGCCTGACAGGGGGTGAAGCTTTCTTT
CDR3aa: CASSLTGGEAFF

v_gene: TRBV9
j_gene: TRBJ1-2
abundance: NA
d_gene: NA
CDR3nt: TGTGCCAGCAGCGTAGATGGGGCCAACTATGGCTACACCTTC
CDR3aa: CASSVDGANYGYTF

v_gene: TRBV5-1
j_gene: TRBJ2-7
abundance: NA
d_gene: NA
CDR3nt: TGCGCCAGCAGCTTGGTTACAGAGGGTGGGTCATACGAGCAGTACTTC
CDR3aa: CASSLVTEGGSYEQYF

v_gene: TRBV6-1
j_gene: TRBJ1-3
abundance: medium-sized
d_gene: NA
CDR3nt: TGTGCCAGCAGTAGGCAGGGGACGAACACCATATATTTT
CDR3aa: CASSRQGTNTIYF

v_gene: TRBV20-1
j_gene: TRBJ2-7
abundance: NA
d_gene: TRBD2
CDR3nt: TGCAGTGCTAGGTGGGCGGGAGGTAGCTCCTACGAGCAGTACTTC
CDR3aa: CSARWAGGSSYEQYF

v_gene: TRBV18
j_gene: TRBJ2-5
abundance: few
d_gene: NA
CDR3nt: TGTGCCAGCTCACCACGAGCAGGGTCTGGAGAGACCCAGTACTTC
CDR3aa: CASSPRAGSGETQYF

v_gene: TRBV15
j_gene: TRBJ1-6
abundance: medium-sized
d_gene: TRBD1
CDR3nt: TGTGCCACCAGCAGAGTCGCAGGGGGCGGTTCACCCCTCCACTTT
CDR3aa: CATSRVAGGGSPLHF

v_gene: TRBV9
j_gene: TRBJ2-7
abundance: medium-sized
d_gene: TRBD1
CDR3nt: TGTGCCAGCAGCGGAATTGGACAGGGGGAGGACGAGCAGTACTTC
CDR3aa: CASSGIGQGEDEQYF

v_gene: TRBV20-1
j_gene: TRBJ2-7
abundance: NA
d_gene: TRBD2
CDR3nt: TGCAGTGCTAGAGGCCTAGCGGGAGCATGGTACGAGCAGTACTTC
CDR3aa: CSARGLAGAWYEQYF

v_gene: TRBV6-2/TRBV6-3
j_gene: TRBJ2-1
abundance: NA
d_gene: NA
CDR3nt: TGTGCCAGCAGTGTAGGTAAGGAAGCTGGGGCCTACAATGAGCAGTTCTTC
CDR3aa: CASSVGKEAGAYNEQFF

v_gene: TRBV18
j_gene: TRBJ1-6
abundance: medium-sized
d_gene: NA
CDR3nt: TGTGCCAGCTCACCCCGAGGCGCCTATAATTCACCCCTCCACTTT
CDR3aa: CASSPRGAYNSPLHF

v_gene: TRBV12-3/TRBV12-4
j_gene: TRBJ1-6
abundance: medium-sized
d_gene: TRBD1
CDR3nt: TGTGCCAGCAGGGGGACAGGGTTTTCACCCCTCCACTTT
CDR3aa: CASRGTGFSPLHF

v_gene: TRBV11-3
j_gene: TRBJ1-4
abundance: medium-sized
d_gene: NA
CDR3nt: TGTGCCAGCAGCTTCGCGTTAGATGAAAAACTGTTTTTT
CDR3aa: CASSFALDEKLFF

v_gene: TRBV6-1
j_gene: TRBJ2-5
abundance: once
d_gene: TRBD1
CDR3nt: TGTGCCTGCACTGAATTCATCACAGGGGGCCAGGAGACCCAGTACTTC
CDR3aa: CACTEFITGGQETQYF

v_gene: TRBV11-1
j_gene: TRBJ2-2
abundance: medium-sized
d_gene: TRBD1
CDR3nt: TGTGCCAGCAGTGGAGACAGGGCTACCGGGGAGCTGTTTTTT
CDR3aa: CASSGDRATGELFF

v_gene: TRBV12-3/TRBV12-4
j_gene: TRBJ1-2
abundance: NA
d_gene: NA
CDR3nt: TGTGCCAGCAGTTTAGACGGACTCTATGGCTACACCTTC
CDR3aa: CASSLDGLYGYTF